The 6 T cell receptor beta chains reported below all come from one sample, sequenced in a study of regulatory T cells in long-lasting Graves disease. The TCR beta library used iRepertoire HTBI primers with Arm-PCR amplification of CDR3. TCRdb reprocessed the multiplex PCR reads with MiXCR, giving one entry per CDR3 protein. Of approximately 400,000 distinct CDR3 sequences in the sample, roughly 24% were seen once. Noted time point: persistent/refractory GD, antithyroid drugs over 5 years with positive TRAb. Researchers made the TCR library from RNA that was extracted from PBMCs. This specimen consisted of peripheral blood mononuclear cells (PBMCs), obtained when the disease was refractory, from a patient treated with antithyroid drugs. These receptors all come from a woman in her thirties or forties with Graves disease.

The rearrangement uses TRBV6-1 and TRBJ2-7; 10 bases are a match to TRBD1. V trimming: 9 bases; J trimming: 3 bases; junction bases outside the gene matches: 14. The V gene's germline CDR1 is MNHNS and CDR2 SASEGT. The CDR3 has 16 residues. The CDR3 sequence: CARYETGGYDYYEQYF. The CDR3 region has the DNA TGTGCCAGATATGAGACAGGGGGCTACGACTACTACGAGCAGTACTTC.

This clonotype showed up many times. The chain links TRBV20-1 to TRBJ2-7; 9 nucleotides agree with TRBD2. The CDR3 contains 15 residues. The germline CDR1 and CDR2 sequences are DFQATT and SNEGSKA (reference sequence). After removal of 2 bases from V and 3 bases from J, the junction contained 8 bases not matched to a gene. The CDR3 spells CSARPQTSGFYEQYF. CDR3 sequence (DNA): TGCAGTGCTAGACCCCAAACTAGCGGGTTCTACGAGCAGTACTTC.

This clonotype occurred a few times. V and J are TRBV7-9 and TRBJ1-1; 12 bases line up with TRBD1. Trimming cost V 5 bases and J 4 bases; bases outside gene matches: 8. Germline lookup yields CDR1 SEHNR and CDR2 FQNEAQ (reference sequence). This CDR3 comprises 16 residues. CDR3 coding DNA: TGTGCCAGCAGCCCCGGGACAGGGGGCGCGGTCACTGAAGCTTTCTTT. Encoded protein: CASSPGTGGAVTEAFF.

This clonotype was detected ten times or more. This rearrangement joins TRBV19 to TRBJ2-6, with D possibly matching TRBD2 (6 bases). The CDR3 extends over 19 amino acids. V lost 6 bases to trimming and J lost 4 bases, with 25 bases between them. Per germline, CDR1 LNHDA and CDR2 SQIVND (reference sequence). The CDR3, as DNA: TGTGCCAGTAGCAAGTGGGGACTTTCCCTTGGGGCAGGGGCCAACGTCCTGACTTTC. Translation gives CASSKWGLSLGAGANVLTF.

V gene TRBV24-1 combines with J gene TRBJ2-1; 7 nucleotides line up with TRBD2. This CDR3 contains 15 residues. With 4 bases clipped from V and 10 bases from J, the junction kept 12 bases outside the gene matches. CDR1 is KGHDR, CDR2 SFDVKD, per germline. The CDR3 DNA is TGTGCCACCAGTGAAAGGCGGGAGCCCTCACGGGAGCAGTTCTTC. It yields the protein CATSERREPSREQFF.

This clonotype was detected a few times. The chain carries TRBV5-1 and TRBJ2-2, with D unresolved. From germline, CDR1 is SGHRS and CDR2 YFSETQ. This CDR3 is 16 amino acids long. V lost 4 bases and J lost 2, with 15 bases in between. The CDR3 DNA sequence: TGCGCCAGCAGCGAAACCAGGCGGCCTAACACCGGGGAGCTGTTTTTT. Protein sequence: CASSETRRPNTGELFF.